The clone carrying this TCR beta chain was seen many times. Where libraries were unsorted, they were derived from 2 million PBMCs stored at -80 degrees C. TCRdb used MiXCR to reprocess the 5' RACE reads, holding one entry per CDR3 protein. The table includes some 95,000 distinct CDR3 sequences, 3.5% detected once. This record belongs to a study of neurological immune-mediated disorders. Trimming stripped 6 bases from V and 4 bases from J, with 16 bases between. The germline V gene encodes CDR1 MNHEY and CDR2 SVGAGI. The CDR3 runs to 15 residues. Sequencing was carried out using PBMCs. The sequence was obtained from a woman aged 18-35 years with multiple sclerosis. The chain couples TRBV6-5 to TRBJ1-5; TRBD1 is a possible D gene (6 bases). CDR3 bases: TGTGCCAGCAGCCCTTGGCAGGGGAGAAATCAGCCCCAGCATTTT. Residues: CASSPWQGRNQPQHF.